This T cell receptor (beta chain) emerged from a study of metastatic and nonmetastatic thyroid tumors. Study information: Malignant and benign thyroid patients had repertoires compared in peripheral blood and tumor or nodule tissue.

In the authors' workflow: Between-group CDR3 differences, defined by clinicopathological status, yielded a distant-metastasis classifier for papillary thyroid cancer. MiXCR was used by TCRdb to re-call the PCR reads. The V and J calls and clone size are TCRdb's, not the authors'. Among 3,000 to 4,000 clones listed, approximately 34% were seen once. Each patient came to thyroid surgery without any prior treatment (of any kind). The sample holds a few counts of this clone. The CDR3 ends on some other residue instead of the conserved phenylalanine or tryptophan, so this is likely a read error. The limits of the CDR3 on the DNA are not certain, so only TCRdb's listed CDR3 is given. With termini counted, the CDR3 has 8 amino acids. CDR1 is SGHTA and CDR2 is FQGNSA in the germline V gene.

The chain is built from TRBV7-2 and TRBJ2-3. The specimen was adjacent normal tissue. The clonotype comes from a female donor with papillary thyroid cancer or a benign thyroid nodule (not recorded which). Some clones in this sample may be carry-over from other donors' samples. The CDR3 sequence: CASSLALV.